A single sample gave rise to the 21 T cell receptor beta chains below, sequenced in a study of CD8+ T cells in alopecia areata. RNA was extracted and reverse transcribed into cDNA as the sequencing template. Produced via immunoSEQ multiplex PCR; TCRdb's table is partial and in-frame only. Of a few hundred thousand clones in the sample, 35% to 40% were seen once. The treatment denotes: oral pan-JAK inhibitor, 5-10 mg twice daily. Sequencing was performed on CD4+ T cells sorted from blood, taken between weeks 30 and 35, from a patient treated with tofacitinib. The receptors stem from a human donor with alopecia areata.

This clone was seen a few times. This sequence joins TRBV30 and TRBJ2-6; D is uncertain. V shed 8 bases and J shed 1 base, with 6 bases lying between them. The CDR3 is 12 amino acids. The germline V gene has CDR1 GTSNPN and CDR2 SVGIG (reference sequence). The CDR3 here is CAHSSGANVLTF. The CDR3 DNA reads TGTGCCCACTCTTCTGGGGCCAACGTCCTGACTTTC.

This sequence joins TRBV7-9 and TRBJ2-5; the D gene could be TRBD1 or TRBD2 (5 bases each). The CDR3 loop spans 13 amino acids. Trimming shortened V by 5 bases and J by 3 bases, and 10 bases separated the two germline ends. Germline CDR1 reads SEHNR; CDR2 reads FQNEAQ (reference sequence). The DNA for the CDR3 is TGTGCCAGCAGCGACCGGGACGAAGAGACCCAGTACTTC. Translation gives CASSDRDEETQYF. The variable domain in full, completed from reference TRBV7-9 and TRBJ2-5, reads DTGVSQNPRHKITKRGQNVTFRCDPISEHNRLYWYRQTLGQGPEFLTYFQNEAQLEKSRLLSDRFSAERPKGSFSTLEIQRTEQGDSAMYLCASSDRDEETQYFGPGTRLLVL.

The sample holds a few counts of this clone. The rearrangement uses TRBV5-1 and TRBJ2-7, with D perhaps TRBD1 (6 bases). Between the trimmed V and J ends, which lost 0 bases and 6 bases, there was a span of 13 bases. There are 14 residues in the CDR3. The germline gives CDR1 SGHRS, CDR2 YFSETQ. In nucleotides, the CDR3 is TGCGCCAGCAGCTTGGGACAGGTGAAGAGCGAGCAGTACTTC. This sequence encodes CASSLGQVKSEQYF.

The J gene is TRBJ2-1, the V gene TRBV7-9; 12 nucleotides match TRBD2. Trimming at V came to 5 bases and at J to 6 bases, leaving 5 bases not matched to a gene. This CDR3 spans 15 amino acids. CDR1 is SEHNR, CDR2 FQNEAQ, per germline (reference sequence). CDR3 coding DNA: TGTGCCAGCAGCCCCCTAGCGGGAGGGCGCAATGAGCAGTTCTTC. Translating it yields CASSPLAGGRNEQFF.

This chain links TRBV4-1 with TRBJ2-7; a possible D gene is TRBD1 (6 bases). The V gene lost 5 bases and the J gene lost 3 bases, with 17 bases spanning the gap. Germline lookup yields CDR1 MGHRA and CDR2 YSYEKL. The CDR3 runs 15 residues. The CDR3 loop is CASSFRRGSFYEQYF. CDR3 in DNA: TGCGCCAGCAGCTTCCGCAGGGGTTCCTTCTACGAGCAGTACTTC.

This clone was counted only a few times. V usage is TRBV6-5 and J usage is TRBJ2-1; the match to TRBD1 covers 10 bases. Germline-derived CDR1 and CDR2 are MNHEY and SVGAGI. V gave up 0 bases and J gave up 6 bases; unmatched junction bases: 2. This CDR3 is 15 amino acids long. The CDR3 nucleotides are TGTGCCAGCAGTTACTCCCGGGACAGGGGCAATGAGCAGTTCTTC. Its protein product is CASSYSRDRGNEQFF.

The V call is TRBV7-9, the J call TRBJ2-3; 7 bases match TRBD1. CDR1 is SEHNR and CDR2 is FQNEAQ in the germline V gene (reference sequence). The CDR3 length is 17 residues. After removal of 5 bases from V and 1 base from J, the junction contained 12 bases not matched to a gene. CDR3 sequence reads: CASSVGTEPRGTDTQYF. The CDR3 region has the DNA TGTGCCAGCAGCGTCGGGACAGAGCCTCGGGGCACAGATACGCAGTATTTT. Combining the CDR3 with reference TRBV7-9 and TRBJ2-3 gives the whole variable domain DTGVSQNPRHKITKRGQNVTFRCDPISEHNRLYWYRQTLGQGPEFLTYFQNEAQLEKSRLLSDRFSAERPKGSFSTLEIQRTEQGDSAMYLCASSVGTEPRGTDTQYFGPGTRLTVL.

This clone was detected a few times. The chain's CDR3 is CASSPLTPRQPQHF. The CDR3 DNA sequence: TGTGCCAGCAGCCCCTTAACCCCTCGTCAGCCCCAGCATTTT. This chain links TRBV14 with TRBJ1-5, with D unresolved. Germline values: CDR1 SGHDN, CDR2 FVKESK. CDR3 length: 14 residues. V was cut by 4 bases and J by 6 bases, with 13 bases left in between. Variable domain in full (rest from reference TRBV14 and TRBJ1-5): EAGVTQFPSHSVIEKGQTVTLRCDPISGHDNLYWYRRVMGKEIKFLLHFVKESKQDESGMPNNRFLAERTGGTYSTLKVQPAELEDSGVYFCASSPLTPRQPQHFGDGTRLSIL.

In this sample, this clone turned up a few times. The chain uses TRBV25-1 and TRBJ1-1; 7 bases match TRBD1. Per germline, CDR1 MGHDK and CDR2 SYGVNS. Trimming cost V 8 bases and J 4 bases; bases outside gene matches: 10. The CDR3 has 14 residues. CDR3 amino acids: CASGRQGWGTEAFF. CDR3 nucleotides: TGTGCCAGCGGAAGACAGGGCTGGGGCACTGAAGCTTTCTTT.

This clone was detected only a few times. The chain employs TRBV2 and TRBJ1-6; a weak D match, TRBD1 (6 bases). This CDR3 spans 13 amino acids. CDR1 SNHLY and CDR2 FYNNEI come from the germline V gene. V lost 9 bases and J lost 6, with 12 bases in between. CDR3 DNA sequence: TGTGCCAGTAAGGACAGCGTTAATTCACCCCTCCACTTT. Protein product: CASKDSVNSPLHF. The full variable domain, in which reference TRBV2 and TRBJ1-6 provide the parts outside the CDR3, is EPEVTQTPSHQVTQMGQEVILRCVPISNHLYFYWYRQILGQKVEFLVSFYNNEISEKSEIFDDQFSVERPDGSNFTLKIRSTKLEDSAMYFCASKDSVNSPLHFGNGTRLTVT.

This clone was seen a few times. The chain couples TRBV29-1 to TRBJ2-1; 9 nucleotides line up with TRBD2. Per the germline V gene, CDR1 is SQVTM and CDR2 is ANQGSEA. The CDR3 totals 10 residues. J gave up 12 bases and V 7 bases, and 4 bases lay outside the gene matches. CDR3 in amino acids: CSAGLARQFF. CDR3 in DNA: TGCAGCGCCGGACTAGCGCGGCAGTTCTTC.

This clone was observed a few times. The gene calls are TRBV18 and TRBJ1-3; possibly TRBD1 for D (5 bases). CDR3 length: 16 amino acids. Germline V gene data show CDR1 as KGHSH and CDR2 as LQKENI. Trimming pared 2 bases from V and 0 bases from J, leaving 11 bases between. As DNA, the CDR3 is TGTGCCAGCTCACCAACTACAGGTCACTCTGGAAACACCATATATTTT. Amino acid sequence: CASSPTTGHSGNTIYF.

The chain recombines TRBV30 with TRBJ1-2; D not certain. Germline lookup yields CDR1 GTSNPN and CDR2 SVGIG (reference sequence). V was clipped by 1 base and J by 7 bases, with 13 bases between them. The CDR3 is made up of 13 amino acids. CDR3 region: CAWSDDIRGGYTF. CDR3 nucleotide sequence: TGTGCCTGGAGTGACGACATTCGGGGTGGCTACACCTTC.

The chain employs TRBV23-1 and TRBJ2-5; possibly TRBD2 for D (6 bases). TRBV23-1 is placed among ORFs of uncertain function. The CDR3 is made up of 17 amino acids. V dropped 8 bases and J dropped 5 bases, with 27 bases sitting between them. CDR3 bases: TGCGCCAGCTCTCCCCGACCGGGACTCCTGACGGACGAGACCCAGTACTTC. Encoded protein: CASSPRPGLLTDETQYF.

The J gene is TRBJ2-5, the V gene TRBV10-3, with 8 positions matching TRBD1. The junction had 9 bases not matched to a gene; V was cut back by 5 bases and J by 4 bases. Germline assignment: CDR1 ENHRY and CDR2 SYGVKD. The CDR3 extends over 15 amino acids. CDR3 loop: CAISPTDGQGETQYF. CDR3 nucleotides: TGTGCCATCAGTCCCACTGACGGACAGGGAGAGACCCAGTACTTC.

The gene calls are TRBV5-6 and TRBJ1-4, with 8 bases that match TRBD1. From germline, CDR1 is SGHDT and CDR2 YYEEEE. Unmatched junction bases numbered 9, after V lost 4 bases and J lost 7 bases. The CDR3 contains 15 residues. The CDR3 protein is CASSLHSGTGEKLFF. The CDR3 DNA reads TGTGCCAGCAGCCTCCATAGTGGGACAGGTGAAAAACTGTTTTTT. The complete variable domain, with remaining parts taken from reference TRBV5-6 and TRBJ1-4, reads DAGVTQSPTHLIKTRGQQVTLRCSPKSGHDTVSWYQQALGQGPQFIFQYYEEEERQRGNFPDRFSGHQFPNYSSELNVNALLLGDSALYLCASSLHSGTGEKLFFGSGTQLSVL.

This clone was picked up a small number of times. The chain links TRBV6-1 to TRBJ1-2, with unresolved D. Trimming removed 6 bases at V and 4 bases at J, with 15 bases between. CDR3 size: 14 residues. CDR1 MNHNS and CDR2 SASEGT come from the germline V gene. The CDR3 protein is CASSQTVTGYGYTF. CDR3 nucleotide sequence: TGTGCCAGCAGCCAGACGGTGACCGGCTATGGCTACACCTTC.

This chain connects TRBV6-5 to TRBJ1-1; D gene unclear. This CDR3 spans 13 amino acids. The germline V gene encodes CDR1 MNHEY and CDR2 SVGAGI. V lost 2 bases and J 6 bases, leaving 10 bases between the germline ends. The CDR3 DNA follows: TGTGCCAGCAGTTACAGCCCCCTCTCTGAAGCTTTCTTT. Amino acids: CASSYSPLSEAFF.

This clone showed up just a few times. V gene TRBV2 combines with J gene TRBJ1-5, with D possibly TRBD1 on 6 matching bases. There are 16 residues in the CDR3. Trimming removed 3 bases at V and 5 bases at J, with 17 bases between. Germline V gives CDR1 SNHLY, CDR2 FYNNEI. In DNA form, the CDR3 reads TGTGCCAGCAGTGAGCGTTTGGGAGGGGGGGATCAGCCCCAGCATTTT. Its translation is CASSERLGGGDQPQHF. Together with reference TRBV2 and TRBJ1-5, the CDR3 gives the full variable domain: EPEVTQTPSHQVTQMGQEVILRCVPISNHLYFYWYRQILGQKVEFLVSFYNNEISEKSEIFDDQFSVERPDGSNFTLKIRSTKLEDSAMYFCASSERLGGGDQPQHFGDGTRLSIL.

The chain carries TRBV20-1 and TRBJ1-2, with D uncertain. The CDR3 is 11 residues long. Germline V lookup: CDR1 DFQATT, CDR2 SNEGSKA (reference sequence). Trimming left V 0 bases short and J 6 bases short, with 5 bases between. The CDR3 sequence: CSARDPNGYTF. The CDR3 region has the DNA TGCAGTGCTAGAGATCCCAATGGCTACACCTTC.

J is TRBJ1-2 and V is TRBV29-1; 9 bases are a match to TRBD1. V lost 7 bases, J lost 8 bases, and 5 bases stayed unmatched. This CDR3 is 11 amino acids long. The germline V gene encodes CDR1 SQVTM and CDR2 ANQGSEA. CDR3 sequence (DNA): TGCAGCGGGGGGACAGGGACCGGCTACACCTTC. Protein product: CSGGTGTGYTF.